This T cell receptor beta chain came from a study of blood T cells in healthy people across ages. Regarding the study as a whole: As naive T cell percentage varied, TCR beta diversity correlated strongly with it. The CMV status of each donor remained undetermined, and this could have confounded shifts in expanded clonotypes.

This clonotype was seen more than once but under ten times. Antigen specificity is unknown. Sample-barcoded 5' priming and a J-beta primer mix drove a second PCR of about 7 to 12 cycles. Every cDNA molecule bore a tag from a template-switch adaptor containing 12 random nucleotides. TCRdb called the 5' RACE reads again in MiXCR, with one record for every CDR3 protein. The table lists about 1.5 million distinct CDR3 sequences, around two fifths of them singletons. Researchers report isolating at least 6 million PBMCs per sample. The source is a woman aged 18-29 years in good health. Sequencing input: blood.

In DNA, the CDR3 is TGCAGTGCTAGAGATGCCCGGGGGCCCGGGGATACGCAGTATTTT. This codes for CSARDARGPGDTQYF. This chain links TRBV20-1 with TRBJ2-3, with D perhaps being TRBD1 or TRBD2 (6 bases each). Trimming removed 0 bases at V and 6 bases at J, with 16 bases between. This CDR3 spans 15 amino acids. CDR1 is DFQATT, CDR2 SNEGSKA, per germline (reference sequence).